This T cell receptor (beta chain) originates from a study of blood T cell repertoires in COVID-19 (dated by TCRdb to the early 2020s). Broadly, across the study: The collaborator samples originated in the United States, Italy and Spain and spanned the acute and convalescent phases of COVID-19. The material from the prospective study consisted of cDNA or gDNA derived from T cells, B-cell-depleted T cells, or PBMCs. Deeply sampled blood TCRbeta repertoires from subjects exposed to, actively infected with, or recovered from COVID-19 were included in the dataset. The repertoires were released in a freely available public database intended as a resource for research on the immune response to SARS-CoV-2. The samples were drawn from two sources: the first 160 participants of the ongoing ImmuneRACE study, and over 950 subjects contributed by 6 global collaborators. A de-identified subject ID, COVID-19 status, age in years and sex were almost always included in the sample metadata. Where available, HLA class I and class II types were taken from metadata supplied by the sample provider and were not determined by assay-based typing.

Per the germline V gene, KGHDR is the CDR1 and SFDVKD is the CDR2. There are 15 amino acids in the CDR3, from cysteine to phenylalanine inclusive. CDR3 DNA is the only sequence kept; it has 45 bases, read in frame from the first base. V lost 3 bases and J lost 5 bases; the stretch between them is 15 bases long. Results and caveats for the whole study, not just this receptor: The amount of clinical and demographic metadata varied by source and participant and was provided uncurated.

Participants in the prospective study were aged about 18 to 95 years, lived in about two dozen United States geographic areas, and enrolled through a virtual design. Cohort assignment in the prospective study relied on participant-reported clinical history from a screening survey and a study questionnaire. For ImmuneRACE Cohort 3, a participant was defined as recovered based on two consecutive negative NP/OP PCR tests, clearance by a healthcare professional, or resolution of symptoms. Mobile phlebotomists in the prospective study collected whole blood, serum and a nasopharyngeal or oropharyngeal swab from every participant. Participants in the prospective study had the option to provide additional blood draws and questionnaires over an approximately two-month period. Prospective study blood samples were shipped either frozen or at room temperature before DNA extraction. TCRbeta CDR3 regions were amplified from genomic DNA by means of the immunoSEQ Assay, a bias-controlled multiplex PCR. In the authors' own workflow: The number of nucleated cells in each sample was estimated from the amplification of reference gene primers within the assay. To quantify the absolute abundance of each unique TCRbeta CDR3 rearrangement, sequence reads were collapsed and filtered. For each sample, productive Simpson clonality was calculated as the square root of Simpson's diversity index over productive rearrangements. In TCRdb, the immuneACCESS table is reduced to in-frame sequences with V and J assigned. These tables do not hold every clone; where another copy was compared, an unresolved V gene accounts for under half, and the others remain unexplained. V, J and clone size were drawn from that table, and D and trimming were deduced from the DNA. This sample holds a few hundred thousand clones; approximately 80% were observed only once. Of the sample, roughly 8.7% falls within the top ten clones.

Concerning this clone: Its cognate antigen has yet to be identified. Per-base qualities were not stored, and no clone one base away is much larger.

Recombination joined TRBV24-1 with TRBJ2-5; D gene: possibly TRBD2, on 5 matching bases. The clonotype originates from a man in his forties who had recovered from COVID-19. The sequenced sample was PBMCs or T cells enriched from blood (not recorded which). The nucleotides are TGTGCCACCAGTGATCCCGGTCGGGGTGGGGAGACCCAGTACTTC. It is translated as CATSDPGRGGETQYF.